These 9 T cell receptor beta chains were sequenced from one sample in a study of blood T cell repertoires in COVID-19. Assay: immunoSEQ multiplex PCR; the TCRdb copy retains only in-frame clones and omits some. The repertoire includes hundreds of thousands of clones, around 92% of them detected once, and less than 2% sits in the top ten. The specimen was peripheral blood. The receptors come from a woman under 40 with COVID-19, enrolled during active disease.

CDR3 nucleotides: TGTGCCAGCAGCTTACGAACAACCGGGGAGCTGTTTTTT. It yields the protein CASSLRTTGELFF. The chain employs TRBV7-2 and TRBJ2-2; no clear D gene. Germline V gene sequence: CDR1 SGHTA, CDR2 FQGNSA. The V end was cut by 2 bases, the J end by 5 bases, with 6 bases between. The CDR3 is made up of 13 amino acids. The full variable domain, rest sourced from reference TRBV7-2 and TRBJ2-2, is GAGVSQSPSNKVTEKGKDVELRCDPISGHTALYWYRQSLGQGLEFLIYFQGNSAPDKSGLPSDRFSAERTGGSVSTLTIQRTQQEDSAVYLCASSLRTTGELFFGEGSRLTVL.

This clone has more than one count but fewer than ten. The chain links TRBV19 to TRBJ1-3; D remains ambiguous. The germline V gene has CDR1 LNHDA and CDR2 SQIVND (reference sequence). The CDR3 runs 15 residues. With 6 bases removed from V and 0 bases from J, the gap between germline ends came to 12 bases. DNA for the CDR3: TGTGCCAGTAGAAGAGGAGGCGGCTCTGGAAACACCATATATTTT. Translated: CASRRGGGSGNTIYF.

The J gene is TRBJ2-7, the V gene TRBV11-2; D is perhaps TRBD1 (6 bases). This CDR3 region has 13 residues. Germline V CDR1 and CDR2: SGHAT, FQNNGV. V lost 4 bases and J lost 4, with 11 bases in between. This chain's CDR3 is CASSSGHLYEQYV. The CDR3 DNA sequence: TGTGCCAGCAGCTCGGGACATTTGTACGAGCAGTACGTC.

The chain links TRBV24-1 to TRBJ1-1; tentatively, D is TRBD1 (5 bases). The V and J ends lost 2 bases and 8 bases respectively, with 14 bases between them. CDR3 size: 14 residues. Per germline, CDR1 KGHDR and CDR2 SFDVKD. The CDR3: CATSDSGGNREAFF. The CDR3 nucleotides read TGTGCCACCAGTGATTCGGGGGGGAATAGAGAAGCTTTCTTT.

The rearrangement uses TRBV7-8 and TRBJ1-2; a possible D gene is TRBD1 (6 bases). The CDR3 extends over 14 amino acids. Germline-derived CDR1 and CDR2 are SGHVS and FQNEAQ. V lost 1 base to trimming and J lost 5 bases, with 11 bases between them. The CDR3 loop reads CASSLDRALYGYTF. The CDR3 region has the DNA TGTGCCAGCAGCTTAGACAGGGCACTATATGGCTACACCTTC.

The chain employs TRBV5-5 and TRBJ1-1; possibly TRBD1 for D (6 bases). The CDR3 has 15 amino acids. Trimming removed 4 bases from V and 10 bases from J, with 23 bases in between. Germline V gene sequence: CDR1 SGHKS, CDR2 YYEKEE (reference sequence). The CDR3 sequence: CASSRKTGSPDGAFF. CDR3 in DNA: TGTGCCAGCAGCCGAAAGACAGGCTCACCAGACGGAGCTTTCTTT. Filled out from reference TRBV5-5 and TRBJ1-1, the complete variable domain reads DAGVTQSPTHLIKTRGQQVTLRCSPISGHKSVSWYQQVLGQGPQFIFQYYEKEERGRGNFPDRFSARQFPNYSSELNVNALLLGDSALYLCASSRKTGSPDGAFFGQGTRLTVV.

The chain carries TRBV6-5 and TRBJ1-2; D ambiguous. Trimming left V 9 bases short and J 6 bases short, with 11 bases between. CDR3 length equals 11 residues. Germline CDR1 MNHEY, CDR2 SVGAGI. The CDR3 DNA reads TGTGCCAGTGGGAGGCTAAATGGCTACACCTTC. Protein product: CASGRLNGYTF.

The genes are TRBV18 and TRBJ2-5, with D perhaps TRBD1 (5 bases). V shed 4 bases and J shed 2 bases, with 8 bases lying between them. The CDR3 is 13 residues long. Germline assignment: CDR1 KGHSH and CDR2 LQKENI. The CDR3 nucleotides read TGTGCCAGCTCACAGGGGATTCAAGAGACCCAGTACTTC. Protein product: CASSQGIQETQYF.

The rearrangement joins TRBV2 to TRBJ2-1; maybe TRBD2 (5 bases). CDR3 size: 13 residues. Germline V gene lookup returns CDR1 SNHLY and CDR2 FYNNEI. V lost 6 bases and J lost 8, with 14 bases in between. CDR3 DNA sequence: TGTGCCAGCAGACGTGCGGGTATAGATGAGCAGTTCTTC. Its protein is CASRRAGIDEQFF.